These T cell receptor beta chains were read from a single sample in a study of somatic mutations in cytotoxic T cells in rheumatoid arthritis. The repertoire was sequenced with immunoSEQ multiplex PCR; TCRdb's copy has only in-frame clones and lacks some. The top ten clones hold about 10% of a sample with about 19,000 clones, more than 65% of them seen once. Material for sequencing was CD8+ T cells sorted from blood. Receptor source: a woman aged 45-59 years in good health. Each CDR3 is given with its conserved first and last residue. Fields, in order: V gene, D gene, J gene, CDR3 protein. D genes are given only for firm matches.

>TRBV6-6|NA|TRBJ1-2
CASEAGDHGYTF
>TRBV4-3|NA|TRBJ2-3
CASSQDSARADTQYF
>TRBV27|TRBD1|TRBJ2-7
CASSSGTGFYEQYF
>TRBV28|NA|TRBJ1-5
CASTRRGYSNQPQHF
>TRBV28|TRBD1|TRBJ1-1
CASIPPGRTGGSEAFF
>TRBV5-6|TRBD2|TRBJ2-3
CASSLGLAGGPVILDTQYF
>TRBV4-1|TRBD1|TRBJ2-7
CASSPPPGQGLSYEQYF
>TRBV18|NA|TRBJ2-7
CASSPGAHEQYF
>TRBV7-6|NA|TRBJ2-5
CASSSGDLTQYF
>TRBV19|NA|TRBJ2-7
CASSPGPSAEQYF
>TRBV28|NA|TRBJ2-7
CASSPGGSGGEQYF
>TRBV16|NA|TRBJ1-2
CASSYQGSHYGYTF
>TRBV30|TRBD1|TRBJ1-6
CAGDQGDSPLHF
>TRBV27|TRBD2|TRBJ2-3
CASSLFRTSGTGTDTQYF
>TRBV6-5|TRBD1|TRBJ2-7
CASSYPDRGDLYEQYF
>TRBV4-1|NA|TRBJ2-5
CASSQLLGRETQYF
>TRBV9|NA|TRBJ2-1
CASSGSNEQFF
>TRBV7-8|NA|TRBJ2-1
CASSGGSHRVVEQFF
>TRBV7-6|NA|TRBJ2-7
CASSLRPRGFDEQYF
>TRBV10-2|TRBD1|TRBJ1-2
CASSANRGGYTF
>TRBV27|NA|TRBJ2-1
CASNPSGEYNEQFF
>TRBV6-5|NA|TRBJ1-5
CASKEGWQPNQPQHF
>TRBV15|NA|TRBJ1-1
CATSQMNTEAFF
>TRBV30|NA|TRBJ1-1
CAWSGGGEAFF
>TRBV29-1|TRBD1|TRBJ2-5
CSVEEGQGMETQYF
>TRBV27|NA|TRBJ2-1
CASSFRDLGNEQFF
>TRBV28|NA|TRBJ1-2
CASSPIGTRYGYTF
>TRBV9|TRBD1|TRBJ1-2
CASSSGQANYGYTF
>TRBV18|NA|TRBJ2-2
CASSPQDTNTGELFF